What follows describes a single TCR beta chain. The antigen remains unidentified. The data are from a study of regulatory dendritic cells for organ transplantation. Study overall: Regulatory dendritic cells came from monocytes given vitamin D3 and IL-10. Study findings and constraints: Regulatory dendritic cells appeared to expand memory CD8+ clones less than mature ones.

Sequenced by immunoSEQ multiplex PCR; TCRdb stores in-frame clones only, minus some. The sample includes some 12,000 clones, about 56% of them seen just once. CFSE-labeled sorted T cells met regulatory or mature dendritic cells for four to five days. The J segment lost 5 bases and the V segment lost 2 bases, leaving 7 bases of the junction unmatched. This CDR3 is 15 amino acids long. Germline loops: CDR1 LNHDA, CDR2 SQIVND (reference sequence). This receptor was obtained from a human donor in good health. V usage is TRBV19 and J usage is TRBJ2-7, with TRBD1 identical over 9 bases. What was sequenced was naive CD8+ T cells from blood cultured with dendritic cells. The sample's subset: CD45RA+ naive T cells. CDR3 bases: TGTGCCAGTAGTATAATCAGGGACAGGGTTCACGAGCAGTACTTC. This gives the protein CASSIIRDRVHEQYF.